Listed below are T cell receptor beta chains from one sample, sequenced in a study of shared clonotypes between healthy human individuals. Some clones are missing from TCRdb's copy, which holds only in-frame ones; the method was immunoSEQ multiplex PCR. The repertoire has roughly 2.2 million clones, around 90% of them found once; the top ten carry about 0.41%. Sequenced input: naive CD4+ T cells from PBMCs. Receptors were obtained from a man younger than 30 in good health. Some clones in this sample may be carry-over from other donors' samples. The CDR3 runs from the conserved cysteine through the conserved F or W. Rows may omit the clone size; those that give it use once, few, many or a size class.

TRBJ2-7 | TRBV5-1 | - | CASSLAGQGLYEQYF
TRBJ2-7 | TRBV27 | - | CASSSYGANYEQYF
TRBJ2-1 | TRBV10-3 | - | CAIRGSGSLSSEQFF
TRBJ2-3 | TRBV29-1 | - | CSVSPTGVDDTQYF
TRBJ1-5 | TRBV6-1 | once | CASSEGGVQPQHF
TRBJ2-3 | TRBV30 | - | CAWRVGAGWTDTQYF
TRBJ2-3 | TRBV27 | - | CASRERGGPDTQYF
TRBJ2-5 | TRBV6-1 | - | CASSDFGSTYQETQYF
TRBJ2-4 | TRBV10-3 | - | CATDPAGAKNIQYF
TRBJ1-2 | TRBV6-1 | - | CASSVTGYGYTF
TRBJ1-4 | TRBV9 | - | CASSVAPREHEKLFF
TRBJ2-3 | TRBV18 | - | CASSPPGLAGGTDTQYF
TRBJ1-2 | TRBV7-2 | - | CASSLRGRAAQGGYTF
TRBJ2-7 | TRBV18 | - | CASSPQLAGGDEQYF